This TCR beta chain emerged from a study of cytomegalovirus exposure and HLA in healthy donors. The method was immunoSEQ multiplex PCR; TCRdb's version includes in-frame clones alone and lacks a portion of them. Of 21,000 or so clones detected, around 97% appear once; the ten largest clones hold about a tenth. CDR1 and CDR2 from the germline V gene are SNHLY and FYNNEI. The CDR3 extends over 12 amino acids. V shed 6 bases and J shed 4 bases, with 9 bases lying between them. Sequenced material: PBMCs. The chain carries TRBV2 and TRBJ2-5; D is possibly TRBD2 (5 bases). This clonotype was sampled from a young man in good health and CMV-seropositive. In DNA form, the CDR3 reads TGTGCCAGCAGGAGGGCAGGAGAGACCCAGTACTTC. Protein sequence: CASRRAGETQYF.